This is a list of T cell receptor beta chains from one sample in a study of cytomegalovirus exposure and HLA in healthy donors. Clones were read by immunoSEQ multiplex PCR, and TCRdb kept only the in-frame ones, dropping some. The data show over 200,000 clones, over 65% seen once. Sample: PBMCs. The receptor source for this set is a woman aged 55-70 years in good health and CMV-seropositive. Both conserved end residues are part of each CDR3. D genes are given only for firm matches. A row's size may be missing; if present it is once, few, many or a size class.

d_call: -; v_call: TRBV12-2; j_call: TRBJ1-1; clone_size: -; cdr3_nt: TGTGCAAGTCGCCCCGTCCCCGGGGGTGTGAGCACTGAAGCTTTCTTT; cdr3_aa: CASRPVPGGVSTEAFF
d_call: -; v_call: TRBV4-1; j_call: TRBJ1-5; clone_size: few; cdr3_nt: TGCGCCAGCAGCCAAGACGGGAATCAGCCCCAGCATTTT; cdr3_aa: CASSQDGNQPQHF
d_call: -; v_call: TRBV2; j_call: TRBJ1-2; clone_size: -; cdr3_nt: TGTGCCAGCAGTGAACAGGGGTTTGGCTACACCTTC; cdr3_aa: CASSEQGFGYTF
d_call: TRBD2; v_call: TRBV5-1; j_call: TRBJ2-7; clone_size: -; cdr3_nt: TGCGCCAGCAGCCCGGGACTAGCGACCTACGAGCAGTACTTC; cdr3_aa: CASSPGLATYEQYF
d_call: TRBD1; v_call: TRBV4-1; j_call: TRBJ1-5; clone_size: few; cdr3_nt: TGCGCCAGCAGCCAAGATGAGTCAGGGACAGGGCCTCAGCCCCAGCATTTT; cdr3_aa: CASSQDESGTGPQPQHF
d_call: TRBD1; v_call: TRBV4-1; j_call: TRBJ1-1; clone_size: few; cdr3_nt: TGCGCCAGCAGCCAAGCGCCCACAGGGGTAAACACTGAAGCTTTCTTT; cdr3_aa: CASSQAPTGVNTEAFF
d_call: TRBD2; v_call: TRBV15; j_call: TRBJ2-1; clone_size: -; cdr3_nt: TGTGCCACCAGCAGAGATCGGACTAGCAATGAGCAGTTCTTC; cdr3_aa: CATSRDRTSNEQFF
d_call: TRBD1; v_call: TRBV5-4; j_call: TRBJ1-3; clone_size: -; cdr3_nt: TGTGCCAGCAGCTTGGGTACGACAGGGAGGAACACCATATATTTT; cdr3_aa: CASSLGTTGRNTIYF
d_call: -; v_call: TRBV25-1; j_call: TRBJ2-2; clone_size: once; cdr3_nt: TGTGCCAGCGCCCAGACAGGTTACACCGGGGAGCTGTTTTTT; cdr3_aa: CASAQTGYTGELFF
d_call: TRBD1; v_call: TRBV7-8; j_call: TRBJ2-7; clone_size: -; cdr3_nt: TGTGCCAGCAGCCTCGGCCGGGACAGATACGAGCAGTACTTC; cdr3_aa: CASSLGRDRYEQYF
d_call: TRBD2; v_call: TRBV18; j_call: TRBJ2-3; clone_size: -; cdr3_nt: TGTGCCAGCTCACTGAAAGCGGGGGGTCACACAGATACGCAGTATTTT; cdr3_aa: CASSLKAGGHTDTQYF
d_call: -; v_call: TRBV11-2; j_call: TRBJ2-1; clone_size: once; cdr3_nt: TGTGCCAGCAGCCCTCGGGGTCCCGTGTACAATGAGCAGTTCTTC; cdr3_aa: CASSPRGPVYNEQFF
d_call: TRBD1; v_call: TRBV2; j_call: TRBJ2-5; clone_size: -; cdr3_nt: TGTGCCTCGGGACAGTCCCCGGAGACCCAGTACTTC; cdr3_aa: CASGQSPETQYF
d_call: -; v_call: TRBV6-1; j_call: TRBJ1-5; clone_size: -; cdr3_nt: TGTGCCAGCAGTGAATCGATAGAATTTAGCAATCAGCCCCAGCATTTT; cdr3_aa: CASSESIEFSNQPQHF
d_call: TRBD1; v_call: TRBV6-6; j_call: TRBJ1-3; clone_size: -; cdr3_nt: TGTGCCAGCAGTCTTAGACAGGGGTCGGGGGGAAACACCATATATTTT; cdr3_aa: CASSLRQGSGGNTIYF
d_call: -; v_call: TRBV5-1; j_call: TRBJ1-2; clone_size: -; cdr3_nt: TGCGCCAGCAGCCCAATTTTACGTGGAGCTAACTATGGCTACACCTTC; cdr3_aa: CASSPILRGANYGYTF
d_call: TRBD2; v_call: TRBV6-5; j_call: TRBJ2-2; clone_size: -; cdr3_nt: TGTGCCAGCAGTTACTCGTTCCGGGGGGCCGGGGAGCTGTTTTTT; cdr3_aa: CASSYSFRGAGELFF
d_call: TRBD2; v_call: TRBV4-2; j_call: TRBJ2-4; clone_size: -; cdr3_nt: TGTGCCAGCAGCCAAGGTGTCGCGGGGGGACAAGGGGGTGGCATTCAGTACTTC; cdr3_aa: CASSQGVAGGQGGGIQYF
d_call: TRBD1; v_call: TRBV18; j_call: TRBJ2-7; clone_size: once; cdr3_nt: TGTGCCAGCTCACCATTGGTCTGGGACAGCTCCTACGAGCAGTACTTC; cdr3_aa: CASSPLVWDSSYEQYF
d_call: -; v_call: TRBV14; j_call: TRBJ1-1; clone_size: -; cdr3_nt: TGTGCCAGCAGCCGTAGCGGGAGCACTGAAGCTTTCTTT; cdr3_aa: CASSRSGSTEAFF
d_call: TRBD1; v_call: TRBV6-6; j_call: TRBJ1-1; clone_size: -; cdr3_nt: TGTGCCAGCAGTTACCGGGGACAGGGGGGGGACACTGAAGCTTTCTTT; cdr3_aa: CASSYRGQGGDTEAFF
d_call: -; v_call: TRBV30; j_call: TRBJ2-7; clone_size: -; cdr3_nt: TGTGCCTGGAGTACCTCAGGGTTGGGGCAGTACTTC; cdr3_aa: CAWSTSGLGQYF
d_call: TRBD2; v_call: TRBV10-3; j_call: TRBJ2-5; clone_size: -; cdr3_nt: TGTGCCATCAGTGAGGGGGGTAGGACTAGCGGGGACAAGAGGGAGACCCAGTACTTC; cdr3_aa: CAISEGGRTSGDKRETQYF
d_call: -; v_call: TRBV7-9; j_call: TRBJ1-1; clone_size: few; cdr3_nt: TGTGCCAGCAGCCCCGGACAGATCTCTGAAGCTTTCTTT; cdr3_aa: CASSPGQISEAFF
d_call: TRBD2; v_call: TRBV19; j_call: TRBJ2-7; clone_size: few; cdr3_nt: TGTGCCAGTAGTATTCGGCGGGCGGGGGGCTACGAGCAGTACTTC; cdr3_aa: CASSIRRAGGYEQYF
d_call: -; v_call: TRBV28; j_call: TRBJ1-2; clone_size: -; cdr3_nt: TGTGCCAGCAGTTCGTCCGACTGGCAGGGCTACACCTTC; cdr3_aa: CASSSSDWQGYTF
d_call: TRBD1; v_call: TRBV11-1; j_call: TRBJ2-3; clone_size: -; cdr3_nt: TGTGCCAGCAGCTTAGAAGGACAGGGGAGGGTCACAGATACGCAGTATTTT; cdr3_aa: CASSLEGQGRVTDTQYF
d_call: TRBD2; v_call: TRBV5-4; j_call: TRBJ2-7; clone_size: -; cdr3_nt: TGTGCCAGCAGCGCTTTCCCAGCGGGAGTCGCCAACGAGCAGTACTTC; cdr3_aa: CASSAFPAGVANEQYF
d_call: TRBD1; v_call: TRBV5-4; j_call: TRBJ1-2; clone_size: -; cdr3_nt: TGTGCCAGCAGCCCAGGACAGGGACGGGATGGCTACACCTTC; cdr3_aa: CASSPGQGRDGYTF
d_call: -; v_call: TRBV28; j_call: TRBJ2-7; clone_size: -; cdr3_nt: TGTGCCACCAACGAGGTGGCAGGGCGACCTCCCAGGTCCTACGAGCAGTACTTC; cdr3_aa: CATNEVAGRPPRSYEQYF
d_call: TRBD2; v_call: TRBV28; j_call: TRBJ2-3; clone_size: -; cdr3_nt: TGTGCCAGCAGCCCCCGGAGGACGGGGGGAACAGATACGCAGTATTTT; cdr3_aa: CASSPRRTGGTDTQYF
d_call: TRBD1; v_call: TRBV7-9; j_call: TRBJ1-2; clone_size: -; cdr3_nt: TGTGCCAGCAACAAATGGGACAGGGACTTATATGGCTACACCTTC; cdr3_aa: CASNKWDRDLYGYTF
d_call: -; v_call: TRBV18; j_call: TRBJ1-2; clone_size: -; cdr3_nt: TGTGCCAGCTCACCTGGGGGGTCCGAGGGTAACTATGGCTACACCTTC; cdr3_aa: CASSPGGSEGNYGYTF
d_call: TRBD2; v_call: TRBV4-3; j_call: TRBJ2-5; clone_size: -; cdr3_nt: TGCGCCAGCAGCCGAGGCGGGGGGGCACAAGAGACCCAGTACTTC; cdr3_aa: CASSRGGGAQETQYF
d_call: -; v_call: TRBV7-6; j_call: TRBJ2-6; clone_size: -; cdr3_nt: TGTGCCAGCAGTCCATCTACAGGGACCTCTGGGGCCAACGTCCTGACTTTC; cdr3_aa: CASSPSTGTSGANVLTF
d_call: -; v_call: TRBV28; j_call: TRBJ1-2; clone_size: -; cdr3_nt: TGTGCCAGCAGTTTAAATCCGTATGGCTACACCTTC; cdr3_aa: CASSLNPYGYTF
d_call: TRBD1; v_call: TRBV6-6; j_call: TRBJ1-2; clone_size: -; cdr3_nt: TGTGCCAGCAGTTCCACAGGGGGCCTCAACTATGGCTACACCTTC; cdr3_aa: CASSSTGGLNYGYTF
d_call: -; v_call: TRBV4-1; j_call: TRBJ2-2; clone_size: -; cdr3_nt: TGCGCCAGCAGGGACTACGGACAGGAGAACACCGGGGAGCTGTTTTTT; cdr3_aa: CASRDYGQENTGELFF
d_call: -; v_call: TRBV7-9; j_call: TRBJ1-1; clone_size: -; cdr3_nt: TGTGCCAGCAGCTTAGAACTCCTGAACACTGAAGCTTTCTTT; cdr3_aa: CASSLELLNTEAFF
d_call: -; v_call: TRBV5-1; j_call: TRBJ1-4; clone_size: -; cdr3_nt: TGCGCCAGCAGCTTGGACAGGAATGAAAAACTGTTTTTT; cdr3_aa: CASSLDRNEKLFF
d_call: TRBD2; v_call: TRBV30; j_call: TRBJ2-3; clone_size: -; cdr3_nt: TGTGCCTGGAGCCAAAGGGGGCGGGGGGGCCCTCGAACAGATACGCAGTATTTT; cdr3_aa: CAWSQRGRGGPRTDTQYF
d_call: -; v_call: TRBV29-1; j_call: TRBJ1-2; clone_size: -; cdr3_nt: TGCAGCGGCCGGGAGAACTATGGCTACACCTTC; cdr3_aa: CSGRENYGYTF
d_call: -; v_call: TRBV5-1; j_call: TRBJ1-6; clone_size: few; cdr3_nt: TGCGCCAGCAGCCTCCAGACAGATTCACCCCTCCACTTT; cdr3_aa: CASSLQTDSPLHF
d_call: -; v_call: TRBV7-2; j_call: TRBJ2-7; clone_size: -; cdr3_nt: TGTGCCAGCAGCACCCGACAGCTATCCTACGAGCAGTACTTC; cdr3_aa: CASSTRQLSYEQYF
d_call: TRBD1; v_call: TRBV7-2; j_call: TRBJ1-1; clone_size: -; cdr3_nt: TGTGCCAGCAGCTCACAGGGGTCCACTGAAGCTTTCTTT; cdr3_aa: CASSSQGSTEAFF
d_call: -; v_call: TRBV7-3; j_call: TRBJ2-7; clone_size: -; cdr3_nt: TGTGCCAGCAGCCCTGCCAGGGGATCGTACGAGCAGTACTTC; cdr3_aa: CASSPARGSYEQYF
d_call: TRBD1; v_call: TRBV2; j_call: TRBJ1-2; clone_size: once; cdr3_nt: TGTGCCAGCAGTGATGGGACAGGGGCTGGCTACACCTTC; cdr3_aa: CASSDGTGAGYTF
d_call: -; v_call: TRBV18; j_call: TRBJ2-1; clone_size: -; cdr3_nt: TGTGCCAGCTCCCCTCGCGTTAATGAGCAGTTCTTC; cdr3_aa: CASSPRVNEQFF
d_call: TRBD1; v_call: TRBV9; j_call: TRBJ1-1; clone_size: -; cdr3_nt: TGTGCCAGCAGCCCTCGGGGACAGATAATGAACACTGAAGCTTTCTTT; cdr3_aa: CASSPRGQIMNTEAFF
d_call: -; v_call: TRBV30; j_call: TRBJ1-5; clone_size: -; cdr3_nt: TGTGCCTGGACCCACGGAGGGAGCAATCAGCCCCAGCATTTT; cdr3_aa: CAWTHGGSNQPQHF
d_call: -; v_call: TRBV7-9; j_call: TRBJ1-4; clone_size: -; cdr3_nt: TGTGCCAGCAGCTTAGGTTCGTCCTCAACTAATGAAAAACTGTTTTTT; cdr3_aa: CASSLGSSSTNEKLFF
d_call: TRBD2; v_call: TRBV2; j_call: TRBJ2-3; clone_size: -; cdr3_nt: TGTGCCAGCCTAAGAAGCGGGAGGGGCTATACGCAGTATTTT; cdr3_aa: CASLRSGRGYTQYF
d_call: -; v_call: TRBV28; j_call: TRBJ1-1; clone_size: -; cdr3_nt: TGTGCCAGCACTGTCGGCGGGCAGAACACTGAAGCTTTCTTT; cdr3_aa: CASTVGGQNTEAFF